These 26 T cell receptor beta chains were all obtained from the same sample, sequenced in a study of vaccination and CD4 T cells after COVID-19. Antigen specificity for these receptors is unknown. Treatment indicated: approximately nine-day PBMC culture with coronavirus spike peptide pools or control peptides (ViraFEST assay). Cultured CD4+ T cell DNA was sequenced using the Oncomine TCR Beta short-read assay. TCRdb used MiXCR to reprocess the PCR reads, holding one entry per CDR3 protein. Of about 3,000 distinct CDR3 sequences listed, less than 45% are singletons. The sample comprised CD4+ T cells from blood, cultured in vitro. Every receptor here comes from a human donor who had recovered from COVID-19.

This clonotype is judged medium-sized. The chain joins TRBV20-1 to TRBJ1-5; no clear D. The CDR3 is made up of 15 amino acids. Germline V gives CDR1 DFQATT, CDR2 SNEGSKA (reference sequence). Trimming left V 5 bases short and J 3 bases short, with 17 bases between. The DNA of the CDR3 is TGCAGTGCTGGCCCGCGGGCCGGTTTCAATCAGCCCCAGCATTTT. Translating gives CSAGPRAGFNQPQHF.

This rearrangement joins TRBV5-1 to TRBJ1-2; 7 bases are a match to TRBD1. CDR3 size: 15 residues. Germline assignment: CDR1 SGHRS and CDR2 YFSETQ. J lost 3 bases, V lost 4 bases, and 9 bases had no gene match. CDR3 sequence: CASSMHRGNDYGYTF. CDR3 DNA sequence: TGCGCCAGCAGCATGCACAGGGGTAATGACTATGGCTACACCTTC.

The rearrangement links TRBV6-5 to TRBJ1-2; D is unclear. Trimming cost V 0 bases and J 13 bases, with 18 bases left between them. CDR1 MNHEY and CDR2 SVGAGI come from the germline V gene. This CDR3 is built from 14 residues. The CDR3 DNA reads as TGTGCCAGCAGTTACTCATTTGGATTCACCTCAGGCACCTTC. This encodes CASSYSFGFTSGTF.

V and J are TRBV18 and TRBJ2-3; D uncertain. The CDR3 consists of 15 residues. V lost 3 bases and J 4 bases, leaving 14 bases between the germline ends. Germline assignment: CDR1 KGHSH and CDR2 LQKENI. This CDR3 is CASSPRQADSDTQYF. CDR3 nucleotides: TGTGCCAGCTCACCGAGGCAGGCCGACTCAGATACGCAGTATTTT. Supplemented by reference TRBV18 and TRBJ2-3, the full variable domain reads NAGVMQNPRHLVRRRGQEARLRCSPMKGHSHVYWYRQLPEEGLKFMVYLQKENIIDESGMPKERFSAEFPKEGPSILRIQQVVRGDSAAYFCASSPRQADSDTQYFGPGTRLTVL.

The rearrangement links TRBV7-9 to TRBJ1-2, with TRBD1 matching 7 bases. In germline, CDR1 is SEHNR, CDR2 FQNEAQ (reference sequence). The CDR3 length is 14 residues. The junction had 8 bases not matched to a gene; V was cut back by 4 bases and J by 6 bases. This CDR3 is CASSSTGRGDGYTF. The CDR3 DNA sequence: TGTGCCAGCAGCTCGACAGGGCGAGGCGATGGCTACACCTTC.

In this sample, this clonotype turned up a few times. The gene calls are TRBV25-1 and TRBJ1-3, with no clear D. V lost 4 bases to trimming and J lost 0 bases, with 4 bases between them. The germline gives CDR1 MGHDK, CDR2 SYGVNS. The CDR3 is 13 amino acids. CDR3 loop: CASSGNSGNTIYF. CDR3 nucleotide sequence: TGTGCCAGCAGTGGGAACTCTGGAAACACCATATATTTT.

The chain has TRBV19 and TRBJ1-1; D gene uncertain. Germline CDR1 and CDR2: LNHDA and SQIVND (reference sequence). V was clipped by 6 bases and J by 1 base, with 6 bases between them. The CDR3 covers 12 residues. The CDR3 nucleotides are TGTGCCAGTAGCTTCCCGAACACTGAAGCTTTCTTT. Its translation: CASSFPNTEAFF.

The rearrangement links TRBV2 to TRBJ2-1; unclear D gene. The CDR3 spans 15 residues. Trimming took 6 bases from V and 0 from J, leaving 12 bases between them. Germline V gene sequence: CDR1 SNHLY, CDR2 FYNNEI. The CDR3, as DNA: TGTGCCAGCAGCCTAGACAAGAGCTCCTACAATGAGCAGTTCTTC. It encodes CASSLDKSSYNEQFF.

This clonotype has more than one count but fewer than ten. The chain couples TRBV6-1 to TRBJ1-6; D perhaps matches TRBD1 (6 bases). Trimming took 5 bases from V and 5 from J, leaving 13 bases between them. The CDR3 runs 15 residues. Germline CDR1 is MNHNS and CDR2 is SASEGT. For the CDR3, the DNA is TGTGCCAGCAGTCGCCGGACAGTTAATAATTCACCCCTCCACTTT. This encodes CASSRRTVNNSPLHF.

The CDR3 here is CASSEEPGHFYGYTF. CDR3 sequence (DNA): TGTGCCAGCAGTGAAGAGCCGGGCCACTTCTATGGCTACACCTTC. The rearrangement uses TRBV2 and TRBJ1-2; D gene unclear. This CDR3 is built from 15 residues. V lost 1 base to trimming and J lost 4 bases, with 13 bases between them. The germline CDR1 and CDR2 sequences are SNHLY and FYNNEI.

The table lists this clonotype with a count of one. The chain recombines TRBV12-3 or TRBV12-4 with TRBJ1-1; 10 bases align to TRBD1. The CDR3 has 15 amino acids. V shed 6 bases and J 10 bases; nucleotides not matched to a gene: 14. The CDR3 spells CASSLTPGQGIGAFF. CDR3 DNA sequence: TGTGCCAGCAGCCTTACACCGGGACAGGGGATCGGAGCTTTCTTT.

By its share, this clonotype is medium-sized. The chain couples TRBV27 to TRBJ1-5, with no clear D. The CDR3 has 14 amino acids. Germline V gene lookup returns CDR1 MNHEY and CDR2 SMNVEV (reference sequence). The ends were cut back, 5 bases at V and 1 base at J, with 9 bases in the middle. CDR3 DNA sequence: TGTGCCAGCAGTCTGGGATGGAGCAATCAGCCCCAGCATTTT. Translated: CASSLGWSNQPQHF.

The CDR3 spells CASSKGGRKTDTQYF. The CDR3 DNA follows: TGTGCCAGCAGCAAAGGAGGTCGAAAAACAGATACGCAGTATTTT. The chain combines TRBV2 with TRBJ2-3; possible D gene TRBD2, 5 bases. CDR1 SNHLY and CDR2 FYNNEI come from the germline V gene. Deletions cut 6 bases from V and 3 bases from J, with 16 bases between. The CDR3 runs to 15 residues. The variable domain in full, completed from reference TRBV2 and TRBJ2-3, reads EPEVTQTPSHQVTQMGQEVILRCVPISNHLYFYWYRQILGQKVEFLVSFYNNEISEKSEIFDDQFSVERPDGSNFTLKIRSTKLEDSAMYFCASSKGGRKTDTQYFGPGTRLTVL.

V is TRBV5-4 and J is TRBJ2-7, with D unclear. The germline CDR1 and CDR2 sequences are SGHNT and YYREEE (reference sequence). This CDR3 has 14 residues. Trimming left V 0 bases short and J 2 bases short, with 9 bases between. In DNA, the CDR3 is TGTGCCAGCAGCTTGGATTTGTTGACCTACGAGCAGTACTTC. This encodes CASSLDLLTYEQYF.

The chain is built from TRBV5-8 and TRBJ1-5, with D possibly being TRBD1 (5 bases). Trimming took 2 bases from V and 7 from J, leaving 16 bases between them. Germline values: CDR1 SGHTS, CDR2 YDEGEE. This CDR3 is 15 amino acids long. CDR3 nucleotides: TGTGCCAGCAGCTTCGGGCTAGTTGGGGGGCAGCCCCAGCATTTT. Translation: CASSFGLVGGQPQHF.

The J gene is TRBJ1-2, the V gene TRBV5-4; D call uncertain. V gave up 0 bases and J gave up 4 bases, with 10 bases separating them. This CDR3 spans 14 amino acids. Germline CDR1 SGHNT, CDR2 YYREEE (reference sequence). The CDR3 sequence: CASSLDPGFYGYTF. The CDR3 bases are TGTGCCAGCAGCTTGGATCCAGGCTTCTATGGCTACACCTTC.

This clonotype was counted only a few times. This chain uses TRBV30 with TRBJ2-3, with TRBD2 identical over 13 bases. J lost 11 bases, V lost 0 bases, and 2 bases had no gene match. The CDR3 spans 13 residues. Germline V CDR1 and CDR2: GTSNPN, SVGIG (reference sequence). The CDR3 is CAWSVGLAGEQYF. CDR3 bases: TGTGCCTGGAGTGTAGGACTAGCGGGGGAGCAGTATTTT.

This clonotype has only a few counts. DNA for the CDR3: TGTGCCAGCTCACCAACCAAACAGGCTATTGGGCCCCAGCATTTT. Protein product: CASSPTKQAIGPQHF. V and J are TRBV18 and TRBJ1-5, with a weak D call TRBD1 (5 bases). CDR3 size: 15 residues. Germline assignment: CDR1 KGHSH and CDR2 LQKENI. The ends were cut back, 2 bases at V and 9 bases at J, with 17 bases in the middle.

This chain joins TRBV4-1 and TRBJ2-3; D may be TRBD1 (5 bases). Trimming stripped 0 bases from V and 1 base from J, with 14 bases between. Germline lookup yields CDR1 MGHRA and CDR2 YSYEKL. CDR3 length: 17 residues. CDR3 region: CASSQDLGQFGTDTQYF. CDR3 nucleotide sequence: TGCGCCAGCAGCCAAGATTTGGGGCAGTTCGGCACAGATACGCAGTATTTT.

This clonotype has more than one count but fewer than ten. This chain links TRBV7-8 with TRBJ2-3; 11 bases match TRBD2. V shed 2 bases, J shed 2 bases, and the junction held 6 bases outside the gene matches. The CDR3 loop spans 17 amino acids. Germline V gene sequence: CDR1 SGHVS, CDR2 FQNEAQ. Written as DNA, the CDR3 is TGTGCCAGCAGCTTACCTGGACTAGCGGGCCACACAGATACGCAGTATTTT. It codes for CASSLPGLAGHTDTQYF.

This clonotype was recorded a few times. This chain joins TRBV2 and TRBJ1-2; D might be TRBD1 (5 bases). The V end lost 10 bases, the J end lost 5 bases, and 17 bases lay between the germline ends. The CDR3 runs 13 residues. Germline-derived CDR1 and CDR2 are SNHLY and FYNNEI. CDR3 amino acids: CAITRDPGYGYTF. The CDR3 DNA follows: TGTGCCATTACCCGGGACCCTGGGTATGGCTACACCTTC.

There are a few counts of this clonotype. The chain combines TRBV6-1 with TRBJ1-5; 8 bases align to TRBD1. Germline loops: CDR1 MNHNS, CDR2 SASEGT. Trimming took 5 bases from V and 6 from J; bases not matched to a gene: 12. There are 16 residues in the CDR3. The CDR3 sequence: CASSTQGQGNGQPQHF. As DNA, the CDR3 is TGTGCCAGCAGTACCCAAGGACAGGGAAATGGTCAGCCCCAGCATTTT.

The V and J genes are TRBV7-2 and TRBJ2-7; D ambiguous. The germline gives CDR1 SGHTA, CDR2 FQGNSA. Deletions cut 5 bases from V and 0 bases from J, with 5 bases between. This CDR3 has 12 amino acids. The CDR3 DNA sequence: TGTGCCAGCAGCCTGAGCTCCTACGAGCAGTACTTC. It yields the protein CASSLSSYEQYF.

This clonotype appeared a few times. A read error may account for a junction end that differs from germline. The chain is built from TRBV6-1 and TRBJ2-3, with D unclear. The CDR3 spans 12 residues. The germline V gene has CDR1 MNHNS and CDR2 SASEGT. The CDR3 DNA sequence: TGTGCCAGCAGTGACAGCACAAATACGCAGTATTTT. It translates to CASSDSTNTQYF.

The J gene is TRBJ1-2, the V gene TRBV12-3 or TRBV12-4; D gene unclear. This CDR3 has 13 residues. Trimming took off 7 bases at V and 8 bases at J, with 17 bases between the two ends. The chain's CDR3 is CASTPLGTYGYTF. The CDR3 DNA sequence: TGTGCCAGCACCCCGCTAGGCACCTACGGCTACACCTTC.

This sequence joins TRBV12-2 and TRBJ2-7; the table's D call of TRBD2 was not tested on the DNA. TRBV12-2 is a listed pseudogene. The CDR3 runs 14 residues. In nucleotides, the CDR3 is TGTGCAAGTCGCTTAGGGGGGAGGAGCTACGAGCAGTACTTC. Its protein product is CASRLGGRSYEQYF.